Shown below are 32 T cell receptor beta chains from a single sample sequenced in a study of T-cell memory formation after mild COVID-19. Via MiXCR, TCRdb re-called the 5' RACE reads, giving one row per CDR3 protein. This sample carries over 150,000 distinct CDR3 sequences, approximately 13% of them seen once, and the ten largest clones take approximately 3.3%. The sample comprised PBMCs or a T cell subset sorted from them (not recorded which). The receptors originated from a man between 18 and 35 years old who had mild COVID-19 (a few samples of this study predate the infection). Cell type and time point are not known.

This clonotype was counted only a few times. The V call is TRBV5-1, the J call TRBJ2-3; a possible D gene is TRBD2 (5 bases). CDR3 length: 15 residues. Trimming pared 3 bases from V and 1 base from J, leaving 12 bases between. Germline assignment: CDR1 SGHRS and CDR2 YFSETQ. The CDR3 DNA sequence: TGCGCCAGCAGCTCCTTTAATAGCGGCACAGATACGCAGTATTTT. Translated, it gives CASSSFNSGTDTQYF.

This clonotype has a handful of counts. The V gene is TRBV23-1, the J gene TRBJ2-7; D gene uncertain. TRBV23-1 is marked as an open reading frame, function uncertain. The CDR3 is 10 amino acids. V shed 8 bases and J shed 6 bases, with 8 bases lying between them. CDR3 nucleotides: TGCGCCAGCCCCCACTCCGAGCAGTACGTC. Protein sequence: CASPHSEQYV.

This clonotype has more than one count but fewer than ten. This chain links TRBV5-1 with TRBJ2-7; possibly TRBD1 or TRBD2 for D (5 bases each). Trimming stripped 1 base from V and 2 bases from J, with 13 bases between. The CDR3 runs 15 residues. Looked up from germline, CDR1 is SGHRS and CDR2 is YFSETQ. The DNA of the CDR3 is TGCGCCAGCAGCTTGAGTGTTGGGACGACCTACGAGCAGTACTTC. It translates to CASSLSVGTTYEQYF.

The chain combines TRBV5-1 with TRBJ2-5; D possibly matches TRBD1 or TRBD2 (5 bases each). With 4 bases removed from V and 0 bases from J, the gap between germline ends came to 13 bases. The CDR3 is made up of 15 amino acids. CDR1 and CDR2 (germline): SGHRS, YFSETQ. The CDR3: CASSPRGPYQETQYF. DNA for the CDR3: TGCGCCAGCAGCCCCCGGGGCCCGTACCAAGAGACCCAGTACTTC.

The chain combines TRBV20-1 with TRBJ2-3; 8 bases line up with TRBD2. This CDR3 has 14 amino acids. J lost 3 bases, V lost 1 base, and 3 bases had no gene match. In germline, CDR1 is DFQATT, CDR2 SNEGSKA (reference sequence). The CDR3 loop reads CSARAGGPTDTQYF. In DNA form, the CDR3 reads TGCAGTGCTAGAGCGGGGGGGCCGACAGATACGCAGTATTTT.

CDR3 amino acids: CASSQDAGSPTTRLYGYTF. The CDR3 bases are TGCGCCAGCAGCCAAGATGCTGGGTCTCCGACTACGCGCCTCTATGGCTACACCTTC. The chain recombines TRBV4-3 with TRBJ1-2; D is unresolved. Deletions cut 0 bases from V and 4 bases from J, with 24 bases between. The CDR3 is made up of 19 amino acids. Per the germline V gene, CDR1 is LGHNA and CDR2 is YSLEER.

This clonotype was recorded at least ten times. The chain is built from TRBV7-6 and TRBJ2-1, with D unclear. Germline V gene sequence: CDR1 SGHVS, CDR2 FNYEAQ. The CDR3 covers 13 residues. The V and J ends lost 1 base and 4 bases respectively, with 5 bases between them. The CDR3 here is CASSLGPYNEQFF. CDR3 sequence (DNA): TGTGCCAGCAGCTTAGGCCCATACAATGAGCAGTTCTTC.

The CDR3 nucleotides read TGTGCCAGCAGCCTACAAACAGGGGATGAGCAGTTCTTC. Translating it yields CASSLQTGDEQFF. The chain uses TRBV5-5 and TRBJ2-1, with 7 bases fitting TRBD1. The CDR3 contains 13 residues. J was trimmed by 8 bases and V by 4 bases; bases with no gene match: 6. Per the germline V gene, CDR1 is SGHKS and CDR2 is YYEKEE (reference sequence).

The rearrangement joins TRBV6-5 to TRBJ1-2; D might be TRBD1 (6 bases). V lost 6 bases, J lost 6 bases, and 23 bases lay in between. Germline CDR1 MNHEY, CDR2 SVGAGI. The CDR3 loop spans 16 amino acids. CDR3 amino acids: CASSRLLRGGINGYTF. The DNA for the CDR3 is TGTGCCAGCAGCCGCCTCCTCAGGGGAGGAATTAATGGCTACACCTTC.

This clonotype was counted between two and nine times. The rearrangement links TRBV7-3 to TRBJ2-3; 9 nucleotides line up with TRBD2. The V gene end was trimmed by 8 bases and the J gene end by 4 bases; junction bases not matched to a gene: 1. This CDR3 is built from 12 residues. Germline V gene data show CDR1 as SGHTA and CDR2 as FQGTGA. The CDR3 sequence: CASGTSSDTQYF. In nucleotides, the CDR3 is TGTGCCAGCGGGACTAGCTCAGATACGCAGTATTTT.

This clonotype was seen only a few times. The genes are TRBV7-2 and TRBJ1-6; D might be TRBD1 (6 bases). Trimming removed 5 bases from V and 11 bases from J, with 19 bases in between. The CDR3 covers 15 residues. Germline CDR1 is SGHTA and CDR2 is FQGNSA. In DNA, the CDR3 is TGTGCCAGCAGCCCACAGGGCGGCGGGGGTACACCCCTCCACTTT. Protein: CASSPQGGGGTPLHF.

The chain joins TRBV5-5 to TRBJ2-7; TRBD1 matches at 7 bases. V shed 4 bases, J shed 6 bases, and the junction held 10 bases outside the gene matches. CDR1 SGHKS and CDR2 YYEKEE come from the germline V gene (reference sequence). This CDR3 is 14 amino acids long. The CDR3 here is CASSRSPGGSEQYV. For the CDR3, the DNA is TGTGCCAGCAGCCGGTCCCCAGGGGGTTCCGAGCAGTACGTC.

V gene TRBV2 combines with J gene TRBJ1-5, with a possible D match to TRBD1 (5 bases). Looked up from germline, CDR1 is SNHLY and CDR2 is FYNNEI. This CDR3 region has 12 residues. V lost 7 bases and J lost 5, with 9 bases in between. As DNA, the CDR3 is TGTGCCAGCACGCGAGGGGATCAGCCCCAGCATTTT. Translated: CASTRGDQPQHF. The complete variable domain, with remaining parts taken from reference TRBV2 and TRBJ1-5, reads EPEVTQTPSHQVTQMGQEVILRCVPISNHLYFYWYRQILGQKVEFLVSFYNNEISEKSEIFDDQFSVERPDGSNFTLKIRSTKLEDSAMYFCASTRGDQPQHFGDGTRLSIL.

This clonotype was recorded a few times. This chain links TRBV20-1 with TRBJ1-4; D call uncertain. Trimming removed 6 bases from V and 0 bases from J, with 8 bases in between. Germline V gene lookup returns CDR1 DFQATT and CDR2 SNEGSKA (reference sequence). This CDR3 is built from 13 residues. Here the CDR3 reads CSARWATNEKLFF. The CDR3 nucleotides read TGCAGTGCAAGATGGGCAACTAATGAAAAACTGTTTTTT.

This clonotype was detected only a few times. V gene TRBV7-6 combines with J gene TRBJ1-5; no clear D gene. Germline V gene lookup returns CDR1 SGHVS and CDR2 FNYEAQ. The CDR3 contains 16 residues. V dropped 5 bases and J dropped 1 base, with 15 bases sitting between them. The chain's CDR3 is CASSLGSGKSNQPQHF. CDR3 DNA sequence: TGTGCCAGCAGCCTCGGGTCAGGCAAAAGCAATCAGCCCCAGCATTTT.

This clonotype has only a few counts. The chain joins TRBV28 to TRBJ2-5; 8 positions agree with TRBD2. The CDR3 length is 13 residues. Trimming cost V 8 bases and J 4 bases; bases outside gene matches: 6. Germline CDR1 and CDR2: MDHEN and SYDVKM. In DNA, the CDR3 is TGTGCCAGCCGGGAGGGAACGATAGAGACCCAGTACTTC. Translated, it gives CASREGTIETQYF.

This clonotype has just a few counts. This chain connects TRBV24-1 to TRBJ2-1; 7 bases align to TRBD1. The CDR3 covers 16 residues. The J segment lost 3 bases and the V segment lost 3 bases, leaving 7 bases of the junction unmatched. Germline V gives CDR1 KGHDR, CDR2 SFDVKD. CDR3 in amino acids: CATSDNAGTDYNEQFF. CDR3 in DNA: TGTGCCACCAGTGATAATGCCGGGACAGACTACAATGAGCAGTTCTTC.

The chain employs TRBV5-1 and TRBJ2-5, with TRBD1 matching over 7 bases. The CDR3 is 14 residues long. J gave up 3 bases and V 1 base, and 3 bases lay outside the gene matches. Germline CDR1 reads SGHRS; CDR2 reads YFSETQ. The DNA of the CDR3 is TGCGCCAGCAGCTTGCCCCAGGGGGAAGAGACCCAGTACTTC. Its translation is CASSLPQGEETQYF.

This chain joins TRBV7-8 and TRBJ2-4, with 7 bases fitting TRBD2. This CDR3 contains 16 residues. The V gene end was trimmed by 2 bases and the J gene end by 1 base; junction bases not matched to a gene: 5. CDR1 and CDR2 (germline): SGHVS, FQNEAQ. The CDR3 coding sequence is TGTGCCAGCAGCTTACCCTTAGCGGGCGCCAAAAACATTCAGTACTTC. It specifies CASSLPLAGAKNIQYF. The variable domain in full, with the rest retrieved from reference TRBV7-8 and TRBJ2-4, is GAGVSQSPRYKVAKRGQDVALRCDPISGHVSLFWYQQALGQGPEFLTYFQNEAQLDKSGLPSDRFFAERPEGSVSTLKIQRTQQEDSAVYLCASSLPLAGAKNIQYFGAGTRLSVL.

This clonotype was observed a few times. The chain is built from TRBV7-2 and TRBJ1-5; D is unresolved. The CDR3 consists of 13 residues. V lost 5 bases and J 5 bases, leaving 10 bases between the germline ends. The germline gives CDR1 SGHTA, CDR2 FQGNSA. DNA of the CDR3: TGTGCCAGCAGCCCTAAGTCCGATCAGCCCCAGCATTTT. Encoded protein: CASSPKSDQPQHF. Together with reference TRBV7-2 and TRBJ1-5, the CDR3 gives the full variable domain: GAGVSQSPSNKVTEKGKDVELRCDPISGHTALYWYRQSLGQGLEFLIYFQGNSAPDKSGLPSDRFSAERTGGSVSTLTIQRTQQEDSAVYLCASSPKSDQPQHFGDGTRLSIL.

In this sample, this clonotype turned up a few times. V is TRBV7-9 and J is TRBJ2-7, with 10 bases that match TRBD1. CDR1 and CDR2 (germline): SEHNR, FQNEAQ (reference sequence). The CDR3 spans 16 residues. V lost 5 bases, J lost 2 bases, and 9 bases stayed unmatched. CDR3 coding DNA: TGTGCCAGCAGCCGATCGGGACAGGGGCGTCCCTACGAGCAGTACTTC. Residues: CASSRSGQGRPYEQYF.

The chain combines TRBV5-1 with TRBJ1-1; maybe TRBD1 (5 bases). CDR3 length equals 14 residues. V was pared by 2 bases and J by 4 bases, with 12 bases between. Germline lookup yields CDR1 SGHRS and CDR2 YFSETQ. In DNA, the CDR3 is TGCGCCAGCAGCTTCCGGGGGTCCGTCACTGAAGCTTTCTTT. It encodes CASSFRGSVTEAFF.

This clonotype was counted between two and nine times. The V and J genes are TRBV20-1 and TRBJ2-3; TRBD2 aligns across 9 bases. This CDR3 is built from 16 residues. Germline loops: CDR1 DFQATT, CDR2 SNEGSKA (reference sequence). The V segment lost 3 bases and the J segment 5 bases; nucleotides outside the gene matches: 12. The CDR3 spells CSARSGAAGGLDTQYF. The CDR3 nucleotides are TGCAGTGCTAGGAGTGGGGCAGCGGGGGGTCTAGATACGCAGTATTTT.

The sample holds a few counts of this clonotype. V gene TRBV2 combines with J gene TRBJ2-4; D is perhaps TRBD2 (6 bases). This CDR3 spans 14 amino acids. Germline values: CDR1 SNHLY, CDR2 FYNNEI. V lost 4 bases, J lost 6 bases, and 13 bases lay in between. CDR3 sequence reads: CASSGGGLGNIQYF. The CDR3, as DNA: TGTGCCAGCAGTGGTGGAGGGCTAGGAAACATTCAGTACTTC. The full variable domain, its missing parts supplied by reference TRBV2 and TRBJ2-4, is EPEVTQTPSHQVTQMGQEVILRCVPISNHLYFYWYRQILGQKVEFLVSFYNNEISEKSEIFDDQFSVERPDGSNFTLKIRSTKLEDSAMYFCASSGGGLGNIQYFGAGTRLSVL.

The chain recombines TRBV5-5 with TRBJ1-1; no clear D. This CDR3 contains 15 residues. Per the germline V gene, CDR1 is SGHKS and CDR2 is YYEKEE (reference sequence). Trimming left V 2 bases short and J 4 bases short, with 15 bases between. The CDR3 DNA is TGTGCCAGCAGCTTTCATTTAGTGGACGCCACTGAAGCTTTCTTT. Protein sequence: CASSFHLVDATEAFF.

CDR3 protein: CASSGRFEQYV. The DNA of the CDR3 is TGTGCCAGCAGTGGACGTTTCGAGCAGTACGTC. The chain recombines TRBV28 with TRBJ2-7, with D uncertain. Per the germline V gene, CDR1 is MDHEN and CDR2 is SYDVKM. This CDR3 comprises 11 residues. Trimming removed 5 bases at V and 6 bases at J, with 8 bases between.

There are a few counts of this clonotype. The V call is TRBV6-6, the J call TRBJ1-3; D uncertain. CDR1 MNHNY and CDR2 SVGAGI come from the germline V gene (reference sequence). The CDR3 is 14 amino acids. Trimming took 5 bases from V and 0 from J, leaving 8 bases between them. The chain's CDR3 is CASSRHNSGNTIYF. CDR3 nucleotides: TGTGCCAGCAGTAGACACAACTCTGGAAACACCATATATTTT.

This clonotype occurred a few times. This chain uses TRBV10-3 with TRBJ2-3; 7 nucleotides match TRBD2. The V gene's germline CDR1 is ENHRY and CDR2 SYGVKD. This CDR3 has 13 residues. After removal of 10 bases from V and 5 bases from J, the junction contained 9 bases not matched to a gene. The CDR3 sequence is CATYGTTRDTQYF. The DNA of the CDR3 is TGTGCCACGTACGGGACTACGAGAGATACGCAGTATTTT.

This clonotype showed up many times. The chain uses TRBV29-1 and TRBJ1-2; D may be TRBD1 (5 bases). V was clipped by 1 base and J by 0 bases, with 9 bases between them. Looked up from germline, CDR1 is SQVTM and CDR2 is ANQGSEA. This CDR3 has 14 amino acids. The CDR3 region is CSVEVGPTNYGYTF. The DNA for the CDR3 is TGCAGCGTTGAAGTGGGGCCTACTAACTATGGCTACACCTTC. Variable domain in full (rest from reference TRBV29-1 and TRBJ1-2): SAVISQKPSRDICQRGTSLTIQCQVDSQVTMMFWYRQQPGQSLTLIATANQGSEATYESGFVIDKFPISRPNLTFSTLTVSNMSPEDSSIYLCSVEVGPTNYGYTFGSGTRLTVV.

The rearrangement uses TRBV6-1 and TRBJ2-2, with D hard to call. V lost 7 bases, J lost 4 bases, and 7 bases lay in between. Germline loops: CDR1 MNHNS, CDR2 SASEGT. The CDR3 contains 12 residues. The CDR3 region is CASTSSTGELFF. The CDR3 DNA reads TGTGCCAGCACCAGTTCCACCGGGGAGCTGTTTTTT.

This clonotype was seen only once. The chain uses TRBV6-2 or TRBV6-3 and TRBJ2-2, with 7 bases that match TRBD1. This CDR3 contains 14 residues. V dropped 8 bases and J dropped 1; count of bases not matched to a gene: 4. Germline values: CDR1 MNHEY, CDR2 SVGEGT. The CDR3 nucleotides read TGTGCCAGCCGCTGGGACAGGAACACCGGGGAGCTGTTTTTT. Translated: CASRWDRNTGELFF.

The gene calls are TRBV7-3 and TRBJ1-1, with 8 nucleotides matching TRBD1. The CDR3 runs 12 residues. The V segment lost 4 bases and the J segment 11 bases; nucleotides outside the gene matches: 6. Germline lookup yields CDR1 SGHTA and CDR2 FQGTGA. CDR3 amino acids: CASSSQTGAAFF. CDR3 in DNA: TGTGCCAGCAGCTCACAGACAGGGGCTGCTTTCTTT.